The clone carrying this T cell receptor (beta chain) was detected ten times or more. Its antigen is unknown. This sample is drawn from a study of metastatic and nonmetastatic thyroid tumors. The wider study: Repertoires were compared across blood and tumor or nodule tissue from malignant and benign thyroid patients.

Study results and limitations: Reports indicated that malignant thyroid tumors showed significantly higher TCR beta diversity than benign nodules did, in blood and tumor.

The CDR3 totals 14 residues. V was pared by 5 bases and J by 10 bases, with 18 bases between. The germline V gene has CDR1 SGHTA and CDR2 FQGTGA. There were no patients who had received any treatment before thyroid surgery. Per the authors' pipeline: It was from CDR3 differences across clinicopathological groups that a distant-metastasis classifier for papillary thyroid cancer was built. TCRdb reprocessed the PCR reads via MiXCR. The V and J calls shown here were made by TCRdb, not taken from the authors' results. The data hold tens of thousands of clones, with approximately 20% observed a single time.

This receptor was taken from a male donor with papillary thyroid cancer or a benign thyroid nodule (not recorded which). Some clones in this sample may be carry-over from other donors' samples. V and J are TRBV7-3 and TRBJ2-1, with a weak D call TRBD2 (5 bases). The sample comprised blood. The DNA of the CDR3 is TGTGCCAGCAGCCAATTGTCGGAGAGCGGCGAGCAGTTCTTC. Translation: CASSQLSESGEQFF. The variable domain in full, with the rest retrieved from reference TRBV7-3 and TRBJ2-1, is GAGVSQTPSNKVTEKGKYVELRCDPISGHTALYWYRQSLGQGPEFLIYFQGTGAADDSGLPNDRFFAVRPEGSVSTLKIQRTERGDSAVYLCASSQLSESGEQFFGPGTRLTVL.